The 23 T cell receptor beta chains reported below all come from one sample, sequenced in a study of T cells in Graves' hyperthyroidism and ophthalmopathy. Template material for amplifying TCR beta CDR3 regions consisted of RNA transcripts. The TCR CDR3 was amplified in a first-round RT-PCR using the HTBI primer set. TCRdb reprocessed the multiplex PCR reads via MiXCR and lists one record per CDR3 protein. The sample contains approximately 740,000 distinct CDR3 sequences, about 15% of which appear only once. Sequencing input: blood. Every receptor here comes from a woman aged 18 to 35 with Graves' hyperthyroidism.

This clonotype appeared a few times. The CDR3 nucleotides are TGTGCCAGCAATTCTAGACAGGACGCCTCCTACGAGCAGTACTTC. It is translated as CASNSRQDASYEQYF. The V call is TRBV6-5, the J call TRBJ2-7, with TRBD1 as a possible D gene (6 bases). The germline CDR1 and CDR2 sequences are MNHEY and SVGAGI. The CDR3 covers 15 residues. Trimming cost V 7 bases and J 0 bases, with 16 bases left between them.

V usage is TRBV6-5 and J usage is TRBJ2-1; TRBD1 matches at 8 bases. Trimming cost V 1 base and J 0 bases; bases outside gene matches: 2. Per the germline V gene, CDR1 is MNHEY and CDR2 is SVGAGI. The CDR3 has 16 amino acids. The CDR3 sequence is CASSYFGQGSYNEQFF. The CDR3 DNA is TGTGCCAGCAGTTACTTTGGACAGGGCTCCTACAATGAGCAGTTCTTC.

This clonotype was counted at least ten times. The V call is TRBV28, the J call TRBJ2-7; either TRBD1 or TRBD2 may fit D (6 bases each). Germline V gene data show CDR1 as MDHEN and CDR2 as SYDVKM. With 6 bases removed from V and 4 bases from J, the gap between germline ends came to 16 bases. The CDR3 has 14 residues. DNA for the CDR3: TGTGCCAGCAGCCGGCTGGGGGGCACTTACGAGCAGTACTTC. Protein product: CASSRLGGTYEQYF.

This clonotype was detected a few times. This rearrangement joins TRBV4-1 to TRBJ2-7; no firm D call. Germline CDR1 reads MGHRA; CDR2 reads YSYEKL. Trimming took off 1 base at V and 5 bases at J, with 6 bases between the two ends. The CDR3 has 12 amino acids. DNA of the CDR3: TGCGCCAGCAGCCAAGCCGGCGACGAGCAGTACTTC. Protein: CASSQAGDEQYF.

The chain links TRBV4-1 to TRBJ1-1, with 9 bases matching TRBD1. This CDR3 contains 17 residues. Per germline, CDR1 MGHRA and CDR2 YSYEKL. Losses at the gene ends were 4 bases for V and 4 bases for J; bases not matched to a gene: 13. The CDR3 sequence is CASSRPGQGIFGTEAFF. CDR3 in DNA: TGCGCCAGCAGCCGGCCGGGACAGGGTATCTTTGGCACTGAAGCTTTCTTT.

This clonotype was detected many times. CDR3 sequence: CSVERESGYGYTF. CDR3 bases: TGCAGCGTTGAGAGGGAGAGCGGCTATGGCTACACCTTC. The rearrangement links TRBV29-1 to TRBJ1-2; no definite D call. The CDR3 is made up of 13 amino acids. Germline assignment: CDR1 SQVTM and CDR2 ANQGSEA. V was clipped by 3 bases and J by 4 bases, with 12 bases between them.

Many counts were recorded for this clonotype. The chain recombines TRBV11-2 with TRBJ2-7, with a tentative D call TRBD2 (5 bases). This CDR3 has 15 residues. Trimming took 5 bases from V and 3 from J, leaving 17 bases between them. Germline values: CDR1 SGHAT, CDR2 FQNNGV. CDR3: CASSHWVIRDYEQYF. The CDR3 nucleotides are TGTGCCAGCAGCCATTGGGTCATCCGGGACTACGAGCAGTACTTC.

The sample holds one count of this clonotype. The chain uses TRBV6-1 and TRBJ2-2; D is ambiguous. The CDR3 spans 15 residues. In germline, CDR1 is MNHNS, CDR2 SASEGT. Trimming took 8 bases from V and 0 from J, leaving 13 bases between them. CDR3 nucleotide sequence: TGTGCCAGCCGACCCGGGCAGGCGAACACCGGGGAGCTGTTTTTT. Amino acid sequence: CASRPGQANTGELFF.

This clonotype was seen at least ten times. The V and J genes are TRBV6-1 and TRBJ2-3; 8 bases are a match to TRBD1. The germline V gene has CDR1 MNHNS and CDR2 SASEGT. This CDR3 has 15 residues. Trimming took 5 bases from V and 5 from J; bases not matched to a gene: 9. CDR3 loop: CASSRELDREDTQYF. The CDR3 nucleotides read TGTGCCAGCAGTCGAGAACTGGACAGGGAAGATACGCAGTATTTT.

This clonotype was counted at least ten times. The chain uses TRBV11-2 and TRBJ2-1; no clear D gene. V dropped 1 base and J dropped 0 bases, with 7 bases sitting between them. CDR3 length equals 15 residues. The germline gives CDR1 SGHAT, CDR2 FQNNGV. The CDR3 bases are TGTGCCAGCAGCTTAGCTACGGTCTCCTACAATGAGCAGTTCTTC. Its protein product is CASSLATVSYNEQFF.

This clonotype occurred many times. The chain has TRBV30 and TRBJ2-1, with D tentatively TRBD1 or TRBD2 (5 bases each). This CDR3 contains 14 residues. Looked up from germline, CDR1 is GTSNPN and CDR2 is SVGIG (reference sequence). The V end was cut by 4 bases, the J end by 2 bases, with 12 bases between. Written as DNA, the CDR3 is TGTGCCTGGACCTTTGGGGGACCCTACAATGAGCAGTTCTTC. Translating gives CAWTFGGPYNEQFF.

In its sample, this clonotype was seen many times. V is TRBV2 and J is TRBJ1-6; weak D call: TRBD1 (5 bases). Germline CDR1 is SNHLY and CDR2 is FYNNEI. The V gene lost 7 bases and the J gene lost 1 base, with 17 bases spanning the gap. The CDR3 runs 17 residues. The CDR3 DNA reads TGTGCCAGCAATGGAGGGGCTCAGGCGTCCTATAATTCACCCCTCCACTTT. Its protein is CASNGGAQASYNSPLHF.

This clonotype showed up many times. The chain is built from TRBV3-1 and TRBJ2-7; D might be TRBD1 (5 bases). CDR1 is LGHDT, CDR2 YNNKEL, per germline (reference sequence). CDR3 size: 13 residues. V lost 4 bases to trimming and J lost 3 bases, with 10 bases between them. The DNA of the CDR3 is TGTGCCAGCAGCCGCGACAGATACTACGAGCAGTACTTC. It specifies CASSRDRYYEQYF.

In its sample, this clonotype was seen many times. For the CDR3, the DNA is TGTGCCAGCATGGCTAGCGGTCTTAGCAATGAGCAGTTCTTC. Amino acids: CASMASGLSNEQFF. The chain joins TRBV2 to TRBJ2-1; 7 bases are a match to TRBD2. Germline values: CDR1 SNHLY, CDR2 FYNNEI. The CDR3 covers 14 residues. V was pared by 7 bases and J by 6 bases, with 9 bases of the junction left unmatched.

This clonotype was seen many times. The CDR3 region has the DNA TGTGCCAGCAGTTTGTTTGGGGCGTGGGACGGAGAGACCCAGTACTTC. Translated: CASSLFGAWDGETQYF. This chain links TRBV28 with TRBJ2-5, with D perhaps TRBD1 or TRBD2 (5 bases each). V lost 3 bases and J lost 4, with 18 bases in between. From germline, CDR1 is MDHEN and CDR2 SYDVKM. The CDR3 extends over 16 amino acids. Using reference TRBV28 and TRBJ2-5 for the parts outside the CDR3, the full variable domain is DVKVTQSSRYLVKRTGEKVFLECVQDMDHENMFWYRQDPGLGLRLIYFSYDVKMKEKGDIPEGYSVSREKKERFSLILESASTNQTSMYLCASSLFGAWDGETQYFGPGTRLLVL.

At least ten counts were recorded for this clonotype. The chain joins TRBV9 to TRBJ1-2; D gene ambiguous. In germline, CDR1 is SGDLS, CDR2 YYNGEE. CDR3 length equals 14 residues. V lost 0 bases and J lost 4, with 10 bases in between. CDR3 residues: CASSVESAAYGYTF. For the CDR3, the DNA is TGTGCCAGCAGCGTAGAGTCAGCGGCCTATGGCTACACCTTC.

The gene calls are TRBV20-1 and TRBJ2-1; 12 bases agree with TRBD2. Germline CDR1 and CDR2: DFQATT and SNEGSKA (reference sequence). The CDR3 covers 15 residues. The J segment lost 7 bases and the V segment lost 1 base, leaving 5 bases of the junction unmatched. The chain's CDR3 is CSARGGTSGRNEQFF. The DNA of the CDR3 is TGCAGTGCTAGAGGCGGGACTAGCGGGCGAAATGAGCAGTTCTTC.

This clonotype was seen ten or more times. The gene calls are TRBV7-9 and TRBJ2-3; a possible D gene is TRBD2 (6 bases). V lost 2 bases, J lost 1 base, and 13 bases lay in between. The germline gives CDR1 SEHNR, CDR2 FQNEAQ (reference sequence). The CDR3 is made up of 16 amino acids. This chain's CDR3 is CASSLSGGIGTDTQYF. The CDR3 coding sequence is TGTGCCAGCAGCTTAAGTGGCGGGATCGGCACAGATACGCAGTATTTT.

This clonotype was observed a handful of times. The CDR3 nucleotides are TGTGCCAGCACTCGGACAGGGGAGGACGAGCAGTTCTTC. Translated, it gives CASTRTGEDEQFF. This sequence joins TRBV6-1 and TRBJ2-1; TRBD1 agrees at 9 bases. V lost 7 bases to trimming and J lost 10 bases; unmatched junction nucleotides: 8. Germline V gene data show CDR1 as MNHNS and CDR2 as SASEGT. This CDR3 region has 13 residues.

The chain links TRBV29-1 to TRBJ2-7; TRBD1 aligns across 10 bases. This CDR3 is built from 15 residues. After removal of 8 bases from V and 6 bases from J, the junction contained 16 bases not matched to a gene. The germline gives CDR1 SQVTM, CDR2 ANQGSEA. CDR3 nucleotide sequence: TGCAGCTCGAGGGGGACAGGGGCGGGGGAGGCCGAGCAGTACTTC. It translates to CSSRGTGAGEAEQYF.

A few counts support this clonotype. The chain couples TRBV28 to TRBJ2-7, with 7 bases matching TRBD2. Germline V gene data show CDR1 as MDHEN and CDR2 as SYDVKM. The CDR3 is made up of 12 amino acids. Trimming cost V 6 bases and J 6 bases; bases outside gene matches: 5. The CDR3 loop reads CASSLRTSEQYF. CDR3 bases: TGTGCCAGCAGCCTAAGGACTAGCGAGCAGTACTTC. The variable domain in full, with the rest retrieved from reference TRBV28 and TRBJ2-7, is DVKVTQSSRYLVKRTGEKVFLECVQDMDHENMFWYRQDPGLGLRLIYFSYDVKMKEKGDIPEGYSVSREKKERFSLILESASTNQTSMYLCASSLRTSEQYFGPGTRLTVT.

This clonotype has a handful of counts. This chain links TRBV6-5 with TRBJ2-7, with no clear D. Trimming took off 3 bases at V and 2 bases at J, with 8 bases between the two ends. The length of the CDR3 is 13 residues. Germline V gives CDR1 MNHEY, CDR2 SVGAGI. In nucleotides, the CDR3 is TGTGCCAGCAGTTATGGGCTGGCCTACGAGCAGTACTTC. Its protein is CASSYGLAYEQYF.

There are a few counts of this clonotype. The J gene is TRBJ2-1, the V gene TRBV7-2; weak D call: TRBD2 (7 bases). Trimming stripped 1 base from V and 8 bases from J, with 21 bases between. The CDR3 has 17 residues. CDR1 is SGHTA and CDR2 is FQGNSA in the germline V gene. CDR3 sequence: CASSLVGGGVQRDEQFF. The CDR3 coding sequence is TGTGCCAGCAGCTTAGTTGGGGGGGGCGTTCAGAGGGATGAGCAGTTCTTC.